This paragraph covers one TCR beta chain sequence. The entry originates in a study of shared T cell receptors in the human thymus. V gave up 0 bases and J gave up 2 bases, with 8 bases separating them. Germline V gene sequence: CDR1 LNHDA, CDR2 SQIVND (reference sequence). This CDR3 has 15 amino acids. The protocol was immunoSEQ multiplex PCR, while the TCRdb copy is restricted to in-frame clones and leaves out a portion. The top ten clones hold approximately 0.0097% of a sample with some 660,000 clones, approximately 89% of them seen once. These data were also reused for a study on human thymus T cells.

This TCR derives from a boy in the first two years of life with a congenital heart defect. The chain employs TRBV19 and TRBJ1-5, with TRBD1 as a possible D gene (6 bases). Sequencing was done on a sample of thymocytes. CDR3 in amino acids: CASSIEGGGNQPQHF. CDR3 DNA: TGTGCCAGTAGTATAGAAGGGGGGGGCAATCAGCCCCAGCATTTT. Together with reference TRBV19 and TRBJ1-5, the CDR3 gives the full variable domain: DGGITQSPKYLFRKEGQNVTLSCEQNLNHDAMYWYRQDPGQGLRLIYYSQIVNDFQKGDIAEGYSVSREKKESFPLTVTSAQKNPTAFYLCASSIEGGGNQPQHFGDGTRLSIL.